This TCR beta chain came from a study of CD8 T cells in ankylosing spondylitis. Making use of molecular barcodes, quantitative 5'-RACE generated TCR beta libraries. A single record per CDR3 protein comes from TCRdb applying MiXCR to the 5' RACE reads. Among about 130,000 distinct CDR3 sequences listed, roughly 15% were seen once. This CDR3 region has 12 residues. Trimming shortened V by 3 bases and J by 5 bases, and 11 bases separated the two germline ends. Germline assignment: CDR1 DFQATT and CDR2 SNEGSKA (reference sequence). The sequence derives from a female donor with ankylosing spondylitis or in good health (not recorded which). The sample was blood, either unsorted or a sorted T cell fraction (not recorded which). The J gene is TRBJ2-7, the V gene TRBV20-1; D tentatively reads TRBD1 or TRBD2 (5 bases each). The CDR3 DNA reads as TGCAGTGCTAGGTGGGACGGGAACGAGCAGTACTTC. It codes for CSARWDGNEQYF.